This T cell receptor beta chain was captured in a study of response to subunit inactivated influenza vaccine. Study-level findings and limits: Authors suggested that a seasonal influenza vaccination recruits few new T cells each time.

Note on this clonotype: Its antigen remains unknown.

In TCRdb, the RT-PCR reads were re-called with MiXCR into one record per CDR3 protein. Here the sample spans more than 700,000 distinct CDR3 sequences, 21% being singletons. Trimming cost V 0 bases and J 2 bases, with 18 bases left between them. The CDR3 totals 17 residues. Germline assignment: CDR1 DFQATT and CDR2 SNEGSKA (reference sequence). This sample comprised PBMCs from blood, obtained 5 days after vaccination. The gene calls are TRBV20-1 and TRBJ2-3; D possibly matches TRBD1 or TRBD2 (5 bases each). The sequence came from a man aged 50-59 years who received an inactivated influenza vaccine. The CDR3 loop is CSARDGGRALFTDTQYF. CDR3 in DNA: TGCAGTGCTAGAGATGGGGGAAGGGCTCTGTTCACAGATACGCAGTATTTT.